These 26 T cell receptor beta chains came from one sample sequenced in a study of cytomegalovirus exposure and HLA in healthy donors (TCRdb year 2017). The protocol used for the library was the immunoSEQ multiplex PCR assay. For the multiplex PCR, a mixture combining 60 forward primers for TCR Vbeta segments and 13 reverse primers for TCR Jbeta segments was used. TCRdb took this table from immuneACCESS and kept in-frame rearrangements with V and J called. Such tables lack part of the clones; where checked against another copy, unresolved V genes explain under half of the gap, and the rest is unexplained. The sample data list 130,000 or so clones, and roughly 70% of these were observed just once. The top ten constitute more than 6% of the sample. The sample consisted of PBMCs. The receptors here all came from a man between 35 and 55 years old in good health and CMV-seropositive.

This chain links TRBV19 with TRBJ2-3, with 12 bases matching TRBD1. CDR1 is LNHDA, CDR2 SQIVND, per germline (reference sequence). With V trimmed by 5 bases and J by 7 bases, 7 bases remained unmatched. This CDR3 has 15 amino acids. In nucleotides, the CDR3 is TGTGCCAGTAGTCCCGGGACAGGGGGCTTAAATACGCAGTATTTT. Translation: CASSPGTGGLNTQYF.

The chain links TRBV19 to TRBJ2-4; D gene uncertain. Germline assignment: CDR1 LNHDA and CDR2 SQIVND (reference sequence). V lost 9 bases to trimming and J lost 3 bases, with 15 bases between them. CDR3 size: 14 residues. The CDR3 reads CASAEEWVKNIQYF. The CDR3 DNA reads TGTGCCAGCGCAGAGGAGTGGGTCAAAAACATTCAGTACTTC.

As DNA, the CDR3 is TGCGCCAGCAGCTCCGGACAGGTCGGCGAGCAGTACTTC. As protein: CASSSGQVGEQYF. The J gene is TRBJ2-7, the V gene TRBV5-1, with 7 bases identical to TRBD1. This CDR3 is 13 amino acids long. Germline trimming cut 3 bases from V and 6 bases from J; bases unmatched to any gene: 6. Germline values: CDR1 SGHRS, CDR2 YFSETQ.

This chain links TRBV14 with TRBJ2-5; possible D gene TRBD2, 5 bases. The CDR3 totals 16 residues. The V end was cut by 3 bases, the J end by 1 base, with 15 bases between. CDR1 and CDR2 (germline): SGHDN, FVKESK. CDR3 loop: CASSQSPIASQETQYF. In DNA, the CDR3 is TGTGCCAGCAGCCAGTCCCCGATAGCGAGCCAAGAGACCCAGTACTTC.

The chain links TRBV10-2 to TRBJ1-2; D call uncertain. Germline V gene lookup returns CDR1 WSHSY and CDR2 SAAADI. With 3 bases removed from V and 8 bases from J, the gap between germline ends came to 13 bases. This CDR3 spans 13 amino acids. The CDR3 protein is CASSDDNKGGYTF. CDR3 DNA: TGCGCCAGCAGTGACGACAACAAAGGCGGCTACACCTTC.

The CDR3 DNA is TGTGCCAGCAGTTTAAGGGGCTTTGCTCAGCCCCAGCATTTT. Protein: CASSLRGFAQPQHF. The J gene is TRBJ1-5, the V gene TRBV27; perhaps TRBD1 as D (5 bases). The CDR3 runs to 14 residues. The V end lost 2 bases, the J end lost 6 bases, and 11 bases lay between the germline ends. Per germline, CDR1 MNHEY and CDR2 SMNVEV (reference sequence).

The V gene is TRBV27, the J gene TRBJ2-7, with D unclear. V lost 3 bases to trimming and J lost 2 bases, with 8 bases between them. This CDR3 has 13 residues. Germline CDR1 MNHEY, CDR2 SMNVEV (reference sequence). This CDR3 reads CASSLAGPYEQYF. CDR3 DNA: TGTGCCAGCAGTTTGGCAGGCCCCTACGAGCAGTACTTC.

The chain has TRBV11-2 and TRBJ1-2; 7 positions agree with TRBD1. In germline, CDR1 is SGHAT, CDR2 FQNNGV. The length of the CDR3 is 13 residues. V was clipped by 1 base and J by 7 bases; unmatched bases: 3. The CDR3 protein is CASSLGQGVGYTF. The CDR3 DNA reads TGTGCCAGCAGCTTAGGACAGGGTGTTGGCTACACCTTC.

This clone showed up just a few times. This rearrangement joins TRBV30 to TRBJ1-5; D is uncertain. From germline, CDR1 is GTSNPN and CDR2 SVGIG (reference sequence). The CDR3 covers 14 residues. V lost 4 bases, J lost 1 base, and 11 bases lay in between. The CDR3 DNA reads TGTGCCTGGATTGCGGGGTACAGCAATCAGCCCCAGCATTTT. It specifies CAWIAGYSNQPQHF.

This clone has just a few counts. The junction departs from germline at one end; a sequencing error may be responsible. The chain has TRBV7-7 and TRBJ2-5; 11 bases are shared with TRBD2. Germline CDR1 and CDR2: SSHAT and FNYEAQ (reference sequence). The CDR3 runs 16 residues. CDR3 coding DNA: TGTGCTAGCAGTCAAACTAGCGGGAGAAGGAGGGAGACCCAGTACTTC. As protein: CASSQTSGRRRETQYF. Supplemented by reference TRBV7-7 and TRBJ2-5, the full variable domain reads GAGVSQSPRYKVTKRGQDVTLRCDPISSHATLYWYQQALGQGPEFLTYFNYEAQPDKSGLPSDRFSAERPEGSISTLTIQRTEQRDSAMYRCASSQTSGRRRETQYFGPGTRLLVL.

The CDR3 protein is CASSLTSGTYTGELFF. CDR3 bases: TGCGCCAGCAGCCTAACTAGCGGGACATACACCGGGGAGCTGTTTTTT. This rearrangement joins TRBV5-1 to TRBJ2-2; 10 bases line up with TRBD2. This CDR3 is 16 amino acids long. V was clipped by 4 bases and J by 3 bases; unmatched bases: 6. Germline CDR1 SGHRS, CDR2 YFSETQ.

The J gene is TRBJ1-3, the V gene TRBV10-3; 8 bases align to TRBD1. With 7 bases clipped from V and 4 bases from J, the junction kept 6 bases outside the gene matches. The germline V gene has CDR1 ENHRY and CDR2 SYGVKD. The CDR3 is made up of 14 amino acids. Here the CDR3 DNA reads TGTGCCATCACACAGACAGGGGCAGGAAACACCATATATTTT. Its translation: CAITQTGAGNTIYF.

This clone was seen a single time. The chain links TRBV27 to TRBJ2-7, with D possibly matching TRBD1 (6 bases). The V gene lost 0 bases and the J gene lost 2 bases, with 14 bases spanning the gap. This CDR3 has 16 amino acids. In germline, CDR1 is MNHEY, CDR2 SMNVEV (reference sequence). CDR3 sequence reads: CASSLSPQGPTYEQYF. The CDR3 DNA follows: TGTGCCAGCAGTTTATCTCCACAGGGCCCAACCTACGAGCAGTACTTC.

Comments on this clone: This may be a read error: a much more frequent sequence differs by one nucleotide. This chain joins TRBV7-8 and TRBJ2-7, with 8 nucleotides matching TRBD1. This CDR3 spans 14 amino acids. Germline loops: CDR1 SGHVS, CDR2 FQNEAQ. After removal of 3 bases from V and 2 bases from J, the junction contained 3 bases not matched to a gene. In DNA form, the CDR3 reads TGTGCCAGCAGCTTGGAGACAGGGGCCTACGAGCAGTACTTC. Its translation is CASSLETGAYEQYF. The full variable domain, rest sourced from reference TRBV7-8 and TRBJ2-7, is GAGVSQSPRYKVAKRGQDVALRCDPISGHVSLFWYQQALGQGPEFLTYFQNEAQLDKSGLPSDRFFAERPEGSVSTLKIQRTQQEDSAVYLCASSLETGAYEQYFGPGTRLTVT.

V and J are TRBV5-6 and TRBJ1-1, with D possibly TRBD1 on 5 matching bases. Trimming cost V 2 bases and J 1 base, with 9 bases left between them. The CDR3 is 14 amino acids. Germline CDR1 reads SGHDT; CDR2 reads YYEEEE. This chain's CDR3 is CASSLETANTEAFF. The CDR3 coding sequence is TGTGCCAGCAGCTTAGAGACAGCGAACACTGAAGCTTTCTTT.

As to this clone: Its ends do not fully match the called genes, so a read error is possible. CDR3 loop: CACSPGTVSYNEQFF. The CDR3 coding sequence is TGCGCCTGCAGCCCCGGGACTGTTTCGTACAATGAGCAGTTCTTC. The chain recombines TRBV10-1 with TRBJ2-1; TRBD2 is a possible D gene (6 bases). Germline CDR1 WNHNN, CDR2 SYGVQD (reference sequence). The CDR3 consists of 15 residues.

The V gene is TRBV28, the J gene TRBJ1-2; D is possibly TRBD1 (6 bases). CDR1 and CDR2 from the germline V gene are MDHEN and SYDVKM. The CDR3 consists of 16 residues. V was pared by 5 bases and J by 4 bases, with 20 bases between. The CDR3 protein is CASSRDTTRGSYGYTF. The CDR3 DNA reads TGTGCCAGCAGTCGGGACACCACGAGGGGAAGCTATGGCTACACCTTC.

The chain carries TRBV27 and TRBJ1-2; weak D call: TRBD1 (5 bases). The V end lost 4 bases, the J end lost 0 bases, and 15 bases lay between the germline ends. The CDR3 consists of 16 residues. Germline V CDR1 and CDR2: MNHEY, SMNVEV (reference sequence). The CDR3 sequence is CASSSPTRGANYGYTF. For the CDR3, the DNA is TGTGCCAGCAGTTCCCCCACCCGGGGGGCTAACTATGGCTACACCTTC.

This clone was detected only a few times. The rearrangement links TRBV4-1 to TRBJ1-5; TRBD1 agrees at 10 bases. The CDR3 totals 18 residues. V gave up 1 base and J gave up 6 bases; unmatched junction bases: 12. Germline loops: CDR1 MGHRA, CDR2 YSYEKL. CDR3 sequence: CASSQVTGTGDSGQPQHF. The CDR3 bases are TGCGCCAGCAGCCAAGTGACCGGGACAGGGGATTCGGGTCAGCCCCAGCATTTT.

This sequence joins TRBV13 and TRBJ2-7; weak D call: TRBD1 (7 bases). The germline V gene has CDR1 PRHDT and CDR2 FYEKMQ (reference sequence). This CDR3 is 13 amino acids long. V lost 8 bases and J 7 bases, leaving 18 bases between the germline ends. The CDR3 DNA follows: TGTGCCAGCGGAGGAGGGGGCGTCGGGGAGCAGTACTTC. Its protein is CASGGGGVGEQYF. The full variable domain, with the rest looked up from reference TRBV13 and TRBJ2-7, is AAGVIQSPRHLIKEKRETATLKCYPIPRHDTVYWYQQGPGQDPQFLISFYEKMQSDKGSIPDRFSAQQFSDYHSELNMSSLELGDSALYFCASGGGGVGEQYFGPGTRLTVT.

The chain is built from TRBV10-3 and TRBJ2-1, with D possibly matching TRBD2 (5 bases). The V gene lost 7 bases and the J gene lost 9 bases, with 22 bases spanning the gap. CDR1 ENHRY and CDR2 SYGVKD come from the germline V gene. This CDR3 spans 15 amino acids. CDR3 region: CAIKRDGDGFIEQFF. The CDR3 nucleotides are TGTGCCATCAAGAGGGATGGAGACGGTTTCATTGAGCAGTTCTTC.

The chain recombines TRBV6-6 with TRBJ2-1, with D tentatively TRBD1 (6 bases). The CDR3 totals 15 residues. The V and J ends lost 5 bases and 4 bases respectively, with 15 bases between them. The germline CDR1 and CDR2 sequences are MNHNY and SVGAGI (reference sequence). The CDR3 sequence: CASSPRTVGYNEQFF. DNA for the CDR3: TGTGCCAGCAGTCCCCGGACAGTAGGATACAATGAGCAGTTCTTC.

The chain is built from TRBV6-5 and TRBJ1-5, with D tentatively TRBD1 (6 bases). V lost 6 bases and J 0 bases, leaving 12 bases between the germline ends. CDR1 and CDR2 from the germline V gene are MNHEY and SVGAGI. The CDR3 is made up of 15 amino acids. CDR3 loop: CASSSTGNSNQPQHF. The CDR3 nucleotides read TGTGCCAGCAGCTCAACAGGGAATAGCAATCAGCCCCAGCATTTT.

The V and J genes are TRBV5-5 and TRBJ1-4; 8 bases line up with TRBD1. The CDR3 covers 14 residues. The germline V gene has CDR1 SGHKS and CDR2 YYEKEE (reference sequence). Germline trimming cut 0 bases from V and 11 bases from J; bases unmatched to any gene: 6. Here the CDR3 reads CASSLGSGDRKLFF. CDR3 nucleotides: TGTGCCAGCAGCTTGGGTTCAGGGGACAGGAAACTGTTTTTT.

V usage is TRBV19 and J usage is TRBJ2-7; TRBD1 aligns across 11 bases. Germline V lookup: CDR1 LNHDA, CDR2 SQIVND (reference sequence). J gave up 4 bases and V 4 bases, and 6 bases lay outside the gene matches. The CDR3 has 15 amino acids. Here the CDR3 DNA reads TGTGCCAGTAGTACCCAGGGACAGGGGGTATACGAGCAGTACTTC. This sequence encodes CASSTQGQGVYEQYF.

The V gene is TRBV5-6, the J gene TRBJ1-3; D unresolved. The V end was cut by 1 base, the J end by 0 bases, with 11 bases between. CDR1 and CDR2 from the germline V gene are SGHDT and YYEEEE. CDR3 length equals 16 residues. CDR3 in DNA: TGTGCCAGCAGCTTGAATTTAGGAGGCTCTGGAAACACCATATATTTT. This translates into CASSLNLGGSGNTIYF. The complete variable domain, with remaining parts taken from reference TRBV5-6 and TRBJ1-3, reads DAGVTQSPTHLIKTRGQQVTLRCSPKSGHDTVSWYQQALGQGPQFIFQYYEEEERQRGNFPDRFSGHQFPNYSSELNVNALLLGDSALYLCASSLNLGGSGNTIYFGEGSWLTVV.